This T cell receptor (beta chain) was sequenced in a study of T cell repertoires in cytomegalovirus infection. TCRdb re-called the reads with MiXCR, one entry per CDR3 protein. The sample has about 900,000 distinct CDR3 sequences, approximately 30% seen once. Overall study results and limits: Across the ex vivo response, the dominant clonotypes were HLA-C-restricted CMV-specific TCR beta clonotypes.

The CDR3 has 13 amino acids. Germline V gives CDR1 SEHNR, CDR2 FQNEAQ (reference sequence). Between the trimmed V and J ends, which lost 3 bases and 10 bases, there was a span of 15 bases. Points on this clonotype: Its antigen is unidentified.

The chain combines TRBV7-9 with TRBJ1-1; D call uncertain. Sample: cultured CD8+ T cells from PBMCs, taken from culture after CMV antigen stimulation. This TCR was recovered from a human donor in good health (CMV status not recorded). Some clones in this sample may be carry-over from other donors' samples. This CDR3 reads CASSFFPLGGAFF. CDR3 in DNA: TGTGCCAGCAGCTTCTTCCCACTTGGTGGAGCTTTCTTT.